This record covers a single TCR beta chain. This sample stems from a study of radiotherapy plus CTLA-4 blockade in lung cancer. Assay used: immunoSEQ multiplex PCR; TCRdb lists only in-frame clones, some missing. The data show some 40,000 clones, roughly three quarters seen once. Sequenced material: peripheral blood, taken from a patient treated with radiotherapy plus ipilimumab. The TCR was taken from a human donor with non-small cell lung cancer whose response to radiotherapy plus ipilimumab could not be evaluated.

This CDR3 is CASSSTRGLNTEAFF. CDR3 nucleotides: TGTGCCAGCAGCTCAACCAGGGGGCTGAACACTGAAGCTTTCTTT. The chain joins TRBV5-5 to TRBJ1-1; TRBD1 matches at 8 bases. V lost 3 bases and J lost 0; bases outside the gene matches: 4. Germline lookup yields CDR1 SGHKS and CDR2 YYEKEE (reference sequence). The CDR3 contains 15 residues.